This T cell receptor (beta chain) was recorded in a study of shared clonotypes between healthy human individuals. TCRdb keeps only in-frame clones here, not all; method: immunoSEQ multiplex PCR. The sample lists millions of clones, around 94% seen once, with 0.13% to 0.15% in the top ten. Adults of Caucasian background living in Nashville, Tennessee made up all donors. The sequence came from a man younger than 30 in good health. Sequenced sample: naive CD4+ T cells sorted from blood. Subset defined: CD45RA+ positively selected.

CDR3: CASSLGSSGGSKTQYF. CDR3 nucleotides: TGCGCCAGCAGCTTGGGGTCTAGCGGGGGGAGTAAGACCCAGTACTTC. The chain has TRBV5-1 and TRBJ2-5; 11 bases line up with TRBD2. Germline V gene sequence: CDR1 SGHRS, CDR2 YFSETQ. The CDR3 is made up of 16 amino acids. Trimming cost V 0 bases and J 6 bases; bases outside gene matches: 7. Full variable domain (remainder filled in from reference TRBV5-1 and TRBJ2-5): KAGVTQTPRYLIKTRGQQVTLSCSPISGHRSVSWYQQTPGQGLQFLFEYFSETQRNKGNFPGRFSGRQFSNSRSEMNVSTLELGDSALYLCASSLGSSGGSKTQYFGPGTRLLVL.